This T cell receptor beta chain appears in the sequencing data of a study of cytomegalovirus exposure and HLA in healthy donors. Notes on the study in general: Highly shared variants forming one cluster were likely a sequencing artifact.

The germline CDR1 and CDR2 sequences are SEHNR and FQNEAQ (reference sequence). The CDR3 is 13 amino acids. A remark on this clone: The antigen is undetermined. Sequence at one end of the junction differs from germline and may be a read error.

Amplification used 60 Vbeta primers and 13 Jbeta primers. As processed by the authors: Later work found approximately 87 million unique TCR beta chains, with roughly 11 million shared. Sequencing was performed with immunoSEQ multiplex PCR; in TCRdb, only in-frame clones are kept and a portion is missing. That table furnishes V, J and clone size, whereas the DNA furnished D and trimming. The profile covers tens of thousands of clones, with approximately 81% appearing a single time and around 3% taken by the ten largest. This TCR derives from a man aged 45 to 65 in good health and CMV-seronegative. The chain is built from TRBV7-9 and TRBJ2-5; no definite D call. Sequenced input: PBMCs. This CDR3 is CSSSLPVQETQYF. In DNA form, the CDR3 reads TGTTCCAGCAGCTTACCTGTCCAAGAGACCCAGTACTTC.